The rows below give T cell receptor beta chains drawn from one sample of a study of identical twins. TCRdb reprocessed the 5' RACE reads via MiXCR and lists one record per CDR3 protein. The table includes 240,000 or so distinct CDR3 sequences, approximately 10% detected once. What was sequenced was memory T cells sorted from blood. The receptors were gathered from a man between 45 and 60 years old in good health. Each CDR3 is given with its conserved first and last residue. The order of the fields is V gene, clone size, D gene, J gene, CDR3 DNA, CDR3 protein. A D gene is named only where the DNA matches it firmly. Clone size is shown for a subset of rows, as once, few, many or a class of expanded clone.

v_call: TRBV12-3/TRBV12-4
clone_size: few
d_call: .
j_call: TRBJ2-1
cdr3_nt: TGTGCCAGCCTGGGCGGGTACTACAATGAGCAGTTCTTC
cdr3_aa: CASLGGYYNEQFF

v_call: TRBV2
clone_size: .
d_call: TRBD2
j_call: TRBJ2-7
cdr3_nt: TGTGCCAGTAGGACCCTAGCGGGACCGACCTACGAGCAGTACTTC
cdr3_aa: CASRTLAGPTYEQYF

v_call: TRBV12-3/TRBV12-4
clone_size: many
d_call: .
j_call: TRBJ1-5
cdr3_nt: TGTGCCAGCAGTGGGGGTGGGGGCAATCAGCCCCAGCATTTT
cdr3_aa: CASSGGGGNQPQHF

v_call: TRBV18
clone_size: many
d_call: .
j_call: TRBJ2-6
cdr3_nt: TGTGCCAGCTCAGGCGCGACTGGGGCCAACGTCCTGACTTTC
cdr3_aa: CASSGATGANVLTF

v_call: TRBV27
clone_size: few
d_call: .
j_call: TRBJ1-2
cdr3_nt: TGTGCCAGCACTTTTAGGGGGGCGTTTGGCTACACCTTC
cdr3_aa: CASTFRGAFGYTF

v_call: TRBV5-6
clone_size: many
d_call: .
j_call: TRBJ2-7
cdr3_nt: TGTGCCAGCAGCACACCCAGGGGTTCCTACGAGCAGTACTTC
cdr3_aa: CASSTPRGSYEQYF

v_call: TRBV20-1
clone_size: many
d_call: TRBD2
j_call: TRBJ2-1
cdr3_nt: TGCAGTGCCCCCCCCCCGGGACTAGCGGGATACAATGAGCAGTTCTTC
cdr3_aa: CSAPPPGLAGYNEQFF

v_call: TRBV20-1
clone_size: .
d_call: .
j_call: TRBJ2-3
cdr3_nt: TGCAGTGCTAGAGATCACCTCAGGGCTTACACAGATACGCAGTATTTT
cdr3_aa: CSARDHLRAYTDTQYF

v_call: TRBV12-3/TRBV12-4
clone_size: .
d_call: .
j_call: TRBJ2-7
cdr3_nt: TGTGCCAGCAAGTCCTTGACCGGGACCGCTGTCCGCTACGAGCAGTACTTC
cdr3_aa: CASKSLTGTAVRYEQYF

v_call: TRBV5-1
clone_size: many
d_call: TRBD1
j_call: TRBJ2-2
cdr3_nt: TGCGCCAGCAGCTTGGCGGGACAGGGGAACACCGGGGAGCTGTTTTTT
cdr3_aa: CASSLAGQGNTGELFF

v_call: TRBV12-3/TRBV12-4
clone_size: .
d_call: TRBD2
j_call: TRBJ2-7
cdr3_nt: TGTGCCAGCAGTTCGGGGGGGGCGCGGGAGCAGTACTTC
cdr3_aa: CASSSGGAREQYF

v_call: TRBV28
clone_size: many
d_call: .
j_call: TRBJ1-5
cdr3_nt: TGTGCCAGCAGTTCCTCGGCCGCCGGGAGCTACAATCAGCCCCAGCATTTT
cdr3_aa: CASSSSAAGSYNQPQHF

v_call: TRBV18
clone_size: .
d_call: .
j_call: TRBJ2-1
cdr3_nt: TGTGCCAGCTCACAGACCAATGAGCAGTTCTTC
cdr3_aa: CASSQTNEQFF

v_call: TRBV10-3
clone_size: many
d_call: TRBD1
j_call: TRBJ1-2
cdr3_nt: TGTGCCATCAGTGCGGGACAGGGGGCGAATGGCTACACCTTC
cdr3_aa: CAISAGQGANGYTF

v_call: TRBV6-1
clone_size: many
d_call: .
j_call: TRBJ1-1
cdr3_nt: TGTGCCAGCAGTGGGGCCATGAACACTGAAGCTTTCTTT
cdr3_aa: CASSGAMNTEAFF

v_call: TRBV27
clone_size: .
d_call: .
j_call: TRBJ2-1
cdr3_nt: TGTGCCAGCAGTTTATCGATTTGGGACGAGCAGTTCTTC
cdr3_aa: CASSLSIWDEQFF

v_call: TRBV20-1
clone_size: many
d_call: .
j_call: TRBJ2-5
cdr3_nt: TGCAGTGCCAACATCGGAGAGACCCAGTACTTC
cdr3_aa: CSANIGETQYF

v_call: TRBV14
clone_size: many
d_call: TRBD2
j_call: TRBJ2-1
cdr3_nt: TGTGCCAGCAGCCGACTTGGGGGACTAGGCTCCAATGAGCAGTTCTTC
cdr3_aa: CASSRLGGLGSNEQFF

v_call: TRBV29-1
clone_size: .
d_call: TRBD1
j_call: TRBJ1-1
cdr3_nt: TGCAGCGTTTCGACAGGGTTGACTGAAGCTTTCTTT
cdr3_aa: CSVSTGLTEAFF

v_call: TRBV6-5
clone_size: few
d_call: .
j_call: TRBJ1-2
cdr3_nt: TGTGCCAGCAGTTACTCCTACGGGGCGGACTATGGCTACACCTTC
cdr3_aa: CASSYSYGADYGYTF

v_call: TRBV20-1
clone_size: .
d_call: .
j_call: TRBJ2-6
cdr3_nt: TGCAGTGCCCACCCTGGGGCCAACGTCCTGACTTTC
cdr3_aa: CSAHPGANVLTF

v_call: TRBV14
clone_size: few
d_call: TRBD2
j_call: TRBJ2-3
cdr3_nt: TGTGCCAGCAGCCAAGATCTGGCTAGCGGAACAGATACGCAGTATTTT
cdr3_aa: CASSQDLASGTDTQYF

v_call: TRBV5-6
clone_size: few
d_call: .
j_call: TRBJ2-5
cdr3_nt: TGTGCCAGCAGCTTTGGGGCTAGCACTGCTGGAGAGACCCAGTACTTC
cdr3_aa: CASSFGASTAGETQYF

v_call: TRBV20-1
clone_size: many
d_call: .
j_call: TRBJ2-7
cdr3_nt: TGCAGTGCTAGGGGGGTGAGCTTTCCCTCCTACGAGCAGTACTTC
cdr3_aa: CSARGVSFPSYEQYF

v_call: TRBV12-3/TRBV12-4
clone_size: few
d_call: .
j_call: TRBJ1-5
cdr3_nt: TGTGCCAGCAGTCCCGGGGACACCCAGCCCCAGCATTTT
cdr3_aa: CASSPGDTQPQHF

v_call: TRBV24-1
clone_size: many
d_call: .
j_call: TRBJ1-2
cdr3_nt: TGTGCCACCAGTGGCGCGGGGAGCTATGGCTACACCTTC
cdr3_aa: CATSGAGSYGYTF

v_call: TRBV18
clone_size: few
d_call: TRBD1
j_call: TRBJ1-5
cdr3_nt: TGTGCCAGCTCACAGACCAGGGGGTTAGAGCCCCAGCATTTT
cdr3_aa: CASSQTRGLEPQHF

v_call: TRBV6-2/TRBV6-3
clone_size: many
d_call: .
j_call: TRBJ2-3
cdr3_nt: TGTGCCAGCAGTCTTCAGTCCTCCCGCACAGATACGCAGTATTTT
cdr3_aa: CASSLQSSRTDTQYF

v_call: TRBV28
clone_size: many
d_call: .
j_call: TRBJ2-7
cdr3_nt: TGTGCCAGCAGTTGTGGTCATATAGGTTGTTACCACGAGCAGTACTTC
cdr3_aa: CASSCGHIGCYHEQYF

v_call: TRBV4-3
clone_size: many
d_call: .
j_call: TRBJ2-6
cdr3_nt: TGCGCCAGCAGCCGAGGAGTCCTGAGCTCTGGGGCCAACGTCCTGACTTTC
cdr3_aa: CASSRGVLSSGANVLTF

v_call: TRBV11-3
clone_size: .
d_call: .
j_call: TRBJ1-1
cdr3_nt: TGTGCCAGCAGCCGAGGTGGGGACACTGAAGCTTTCTTT
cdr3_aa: CASSRGGDTEAFF

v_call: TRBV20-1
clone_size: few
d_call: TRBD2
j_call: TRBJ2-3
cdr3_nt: TGCAGTGAGGAGGGGAGGGCAGATACGCAGTATTTT
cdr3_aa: CSEEGRADTQYF

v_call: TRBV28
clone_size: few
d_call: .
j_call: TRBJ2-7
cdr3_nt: TGTGCCAGCAGTTCACATAGTGGAGGGGTCGAGCAGTACTTC
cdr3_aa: CASSSHSGGVEQYF

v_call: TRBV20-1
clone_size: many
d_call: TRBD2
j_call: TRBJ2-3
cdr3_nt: TGCAGTGCTAGATCGGGACTAGCGGCCGGCACAGATACGCAGTATTTT
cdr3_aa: CSARSGLAAGTDTQYF

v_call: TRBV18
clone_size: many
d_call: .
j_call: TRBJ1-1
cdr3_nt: TGTGCCAGCTCAATCACGGACAGCGGGTCTGAAGCTTTCTTT
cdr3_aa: CASSITDSGSEAFF

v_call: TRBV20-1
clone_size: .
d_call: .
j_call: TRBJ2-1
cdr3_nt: TGCAGTGCTAGTTCCACTAGCACCCCGAGGAATGAGCAGTTCTTC
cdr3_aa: CSASSTSTPRNEQFF

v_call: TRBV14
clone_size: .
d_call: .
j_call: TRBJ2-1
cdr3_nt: TGTGCCAGCAGCCAAGGAGGTTATGAGCAGTTCTTC
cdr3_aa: CASSQGGYEQFF

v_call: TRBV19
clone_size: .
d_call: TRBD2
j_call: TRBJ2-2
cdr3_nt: TGTGCCAGTAGTCCGGGACTAGCTTACCCCGGGGAGCTGTTTTTT
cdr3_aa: CASSPGLAYPGELFF

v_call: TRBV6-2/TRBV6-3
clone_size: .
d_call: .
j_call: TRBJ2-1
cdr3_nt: TGTGCCAGCAGACCCGACAGTAGCAATGAGCAGTTCTTC
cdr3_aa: CASRPDSSNEQFF

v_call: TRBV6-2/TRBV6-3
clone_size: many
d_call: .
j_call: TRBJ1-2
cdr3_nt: TGTGCCAGCAGTTCCCGGCCGGGGCGAAACTATGGCTACACCTTC
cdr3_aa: CASSSRPGRNYGYTF

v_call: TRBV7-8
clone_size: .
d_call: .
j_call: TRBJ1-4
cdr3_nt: TGTGCCAGCAGCTTAGCGGCAGGTATACAAGAAAAACTGTTTTTT
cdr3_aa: CASSLAAGIQEKLFF

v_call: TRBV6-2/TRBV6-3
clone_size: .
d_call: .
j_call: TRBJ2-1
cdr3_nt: TGTGCCAGCAGTTACTCGAGAGAGGGGGGAACCCACTCGTCGGATGAGCAGTTCTTC
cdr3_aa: CASSYSREGGTHSSDEQFF

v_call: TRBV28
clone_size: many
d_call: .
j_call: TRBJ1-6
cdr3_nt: TGTGCCAGCACTGGTTATAATTCACCCCTCCACTTT
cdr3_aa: CASTGYNSPLHF

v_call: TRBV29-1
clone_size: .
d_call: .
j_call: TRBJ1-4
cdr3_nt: TGCAGCGTTGCCGATGAAAAACTGTTTTTT
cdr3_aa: CSVADEKLFF

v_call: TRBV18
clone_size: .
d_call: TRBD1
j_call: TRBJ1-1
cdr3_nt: TGTGCCAGCTCACCCCAGGTTGGAGACAGGGAGGGCACTGAAGCTTTCTTT
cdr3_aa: CASSPQVGDREGTEAFF

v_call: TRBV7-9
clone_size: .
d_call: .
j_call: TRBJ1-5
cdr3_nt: TGTGCCAGCAGCTTAGAGCGTGGGCCCCAGCATTTT
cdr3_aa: CASSLERGPQHF

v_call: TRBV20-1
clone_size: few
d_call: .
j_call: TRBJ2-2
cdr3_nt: TGCAGTGCTACTGGCGGGGGCCCCGGGGAGCTGTTTTTT
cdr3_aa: CSATGGGPGELFF

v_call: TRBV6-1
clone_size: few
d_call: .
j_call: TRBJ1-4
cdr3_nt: TGTGCCAGCAGTGAACGGGGCGAAAAACTGTTTTTT
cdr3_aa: CASSERGEKLFF

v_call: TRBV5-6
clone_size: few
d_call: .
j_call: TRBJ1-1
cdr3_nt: TGTGCCAGCAGCCCGGGATCTGGGTTCGTTGGGTTGGCTTTCTTT
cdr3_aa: CASSPGSGFVGLAFF

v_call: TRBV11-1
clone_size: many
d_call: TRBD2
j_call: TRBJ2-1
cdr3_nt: TGTGCCAGCAGCTTAGAGGGCGGGAGAGGAGGTTTTGAGCAGTTCTTC
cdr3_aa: CASSLEGGRGGFEQFF

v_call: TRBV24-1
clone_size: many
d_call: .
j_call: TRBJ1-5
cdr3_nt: TGTGCCACCAGTGATAGGAGGGGCAATCAGCCCCAGCATTTT
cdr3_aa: CATSDRRGNQPQHF

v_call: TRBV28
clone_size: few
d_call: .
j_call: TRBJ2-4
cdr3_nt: TGTGCCAGCAGTTTGCCCTTGGTGGGAGTAGCCAAAAACATTCAGTACTTC
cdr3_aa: CASSLPLVGVAKNIQYF

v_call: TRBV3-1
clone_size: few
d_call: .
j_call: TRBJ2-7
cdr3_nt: TGTGCCAGCAGCCCCGACCGGGACGGCGACTACGAGCAGTACTTC
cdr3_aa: CASSPDRDGDYEQYF

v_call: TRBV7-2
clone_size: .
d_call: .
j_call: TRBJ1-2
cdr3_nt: TGTGCCAGCAGCTTAGAGGGAAATAGGGGCTACACCTTC
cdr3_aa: CASSLEGNRGYTF